The 2 T cell receptor beta chains presented below share a single source sample, sequenced in a study of T-cell reconstitution after alpha-beta-depleted transplantation in children. Unique molecular identifiers tagged the TCRbeta library. TCRdb processed the PCR reads anew with MiXCR; each CDR3 protein has one entry. In the table there are 700,000 to 850,000 distinct CDR3 sequences, roughly 15% of which are singletons. The specimen comprised PBMCs, mostly from graft donor cells, sampled 360 days after TCRalphabeta/CD19-depleted stem cell transplant. The source is a male patient between 10 and 17 years old who had a stem cell transplant for acute lymphoblastic leukemia, so the T cells may come from the graft donor.

In its sample, this clonotype was seen a few times. The rearrangement joins TRBV24-1 to TRBJ2-1; 11 bases align to TRBD2. The V gene end was trimmed by 7 bases and the J gene end by 8 bases; junction bases not matched to a gene: 9. There are 15 residues in the CDR3. Germline V gene sequence: CDR1 KGHDR, CDR2 SFDVKD. The chain's CDR3 is CATRTVAGGYDEQFF. In DNA form, the CDR3 reads TGTGCCACCAGGACAGTAGCGGGAGGGTACGATGAGCAGTTCTTC.

This clonotype was found many times. This chain connects TRBV6-1 to TRBJ2-1, with D possibly being TRBD1 (5 bases). This CDR3 is built from 13 residues. V was cut by 5 bases and J by 3 bases, with 8 bases left in between. Germline assignment: CDR1 MNHNS and CDR2 SASEGT. The CDR3 sequence is CASSRQFYNEQFF. CDR3 in DNA: TGTGCCAGCAGTCGACAGTTCTACAATGAGCAGTTCTTC.